Listed below are T cell receptor beta chains from one sample, sequenced in a study of T cell repertoires and Cas9 in healthy adults. Assay: immunoSEQ multiplex PCR; the TCRdb copy retains only in-frame clones and omits some. This sample carries about 15,000 clones, about nine tenths of them seen once, and the ten largest clones take roughly 2%. Sequences were obtained from Tregs (CD4+, CD25+, CD127-, CD137-, CD154-) from PBMCs; culture status not recorded. These TCRs come from a human donor in good health. The CDR3 runs from the conserved cysteine through the conserved F or W. Each record gives: V gene, D gene, clone size, J gene, CDR3 DNA, CDR3 protein. D genes are given only for firm matches. Only some rows state a clone size, as once, few, many or a class for expanded clones.

v_gene: TRBV6-5; d_gene: .; abundance: .; j_gene: TRBJ2-7; CDR3nt: TGTGCCAGCAGACCTGCCGGCGAGGGTCCCTACGAGCAGTACTTC; CDR3aa: CASRPAGEGPYEQYF
v_gene: TRBV7-9; d_gene: .; abundance: .; j_gene: TRBJ2-5; CDR3nt: TGTGCCAGCAGCTTAATTACAGGGTCAGAGACCCAGTACTTC; CDR3aa: CASSLITGSETQYF
v_gene: TRBV5-6; d_gene: TRBD1; abundance: .; j_gene: TRBJ1-4; CDR3nt: TGTGCCAGCAGTTCGACAGGGGTGGTCGAAAAACTGTTTTTT; CDR3aa: CASSSTGVVEKLFF
v_gene: TRBV6-1; d_gene: TRBD2; abundance: .; j_gene: TRBJ2-3; CDR3nt: TGTGCCAGCAGTGGGACTAGTCTCCCGGATACGCAGTATTTT; CDR3aa: CASSGTSLPDTQYF
v_gene: TRBV11-2; d_gene: .; abundance: .; j_gene: TRBJ2-3; CDR3nt: TGTGCCAGCAGCCGAGGACCAGATACGCAGTATTTT; CDR3aa: CASSRGPDTQYF
v_gene: TRBV2; d_gene: .; abundance: .; j_gene: TRBJ2-3; CDR3nt: TGTGCCAGCAGTGAAGCACTCAGCACAGATACGCAGTATTTT; CDR3aa: CASSEALSTDTQYF
v_gene: TRBV19; d_gene: .; abundance: .; j_gene: TRBJ2-2; CDR3nt: TGTGCCAGTAGTATATATGGTGGGGTCCCCGGGGAGCTGTTTTTT; CDR3aa: CASSIYGGVPGELFF
v_gene: TRBV11-2; d_gene: .; abundance: .; j_gene: TRBJ2-7; CDR3nt: TGTGCCAGCAGCTTAGATAGGGTTCGGCACGAGCAGTACTTC; CDR3aa: CASSLDRVRHEQYF
v_gene: TRBV6-6; d_gene: TRBD1; abundance: .; j_gene: TRBJ1-1; CDR3nt: TGTGCCAGCAGTCCTAGGAGGGACAGAAACACTGAAGCTTTCTTT; CDR3aa: CASSPRRDRNTEAFF
v_gene: TRBV14; d_gene: .; abundance: .; j_gene: TRBJ2-2; CDR3nt: TGTGCCAGCAGCCGGGGGCCCGGGGAGCTGTTTTTT; CDR3aa: CASSRGPGELFF
v_gene: TRBV15; d_gene: .; abundance: .; j_gene: TRBJ1-4; CDR3nt: TGTGCCACCCGCGGGGGTGGCGAAAAACTGTTTTTT; CDR3aa: CATRGGGEKLFF
v_gene: TRBV7-9; d_gene: .; abundance: .; j_gene: TRBJ1-6; CDR3nt: TGTGCCAGCAGCTTCGATTATAATTCACCCCTCCACTTT; CDR3aa: CASSFDYNSPLHF
v_gene: TRBV7-8; d_gene: .; abundance: .; j_gene: TRBJ1-5; CDR3nt: TGTGCCAGCAGCTTAGGGGATGAGGGGGGCGGCAATCAGCCCCAGCATTTT; CDR3aa: CASSLGDEGGGNQPQHF
v_gene: TRBV28; d_gene: TRBD1; abundance: .; j_gene: TRBJ1-3; CDR3nt: TGTGCCAGCAGTTCTCCGTGGTGGGACAGAACTGGAAACACCATATATTTT; CDR3aa: CASSSPWWDRTGNTIYF
v_gene: TRBV19; d_gene: TRBD1; abundance: .; j_gene: TRBJ2-3; CDR3nt: TGTGCCAGTAGTAAGGACAGGACAACTAGCACAGATACGCAGTATTTT; CDR3aa: CASSKDRTTSTDTQYF
v_gene: TRBV2; d_gene: .; abundance: .; j_gene: TRBJ2-1; CDR3nt: TGTGCCAGCAGTGAGTCAGAATCCTACAATGAGCAGTTCTTC; CDR3aa: CASSESESYNEQFF
v_gene: TRBV4-2; d_gene: TRBD2; abundance: .; j_gene: TRBJ2-7; CDR3nt: TGTGCCAGCAGCCTCCGGGGGGGCCAGAGCTACGAGCAGTACTTC; CDR3aa: CASSLRGGQSYEQYF
v_gene: TRBV6-1; d_gene: .; abundance: .; j_gene: TRBJ1-1; CDR3nt: TGTGCCAGCAGGAAAGACAGTAACACTGAAGCTTTCTTT; CDR3aa: CASRKDSNTEAFF
v_gene: TRBV18; d_gene: .; abundance: .; j_gene: TRBJ1-6; CDR3nt: TGTGCCAGCTCACTACCAGGTTCACCCCTCCACTTT; CDR3aa: CASSLPGSPLHF
v_gene: TRBV7-2; d_gene: .; abundance: once; j_gene: TRBJ1-5; CDR3nt: TGTGCCAGCAGCGCCGGGAACAATCAGCCCCAGCATTTT; CDR3aa: CASSAGNNQPQHF
v_gene: TRBV15; d_gene: TRBD2; abundance: .; j_gene: TRBJ2-3; CDR3nt: TGTGCCACCAGCCCCGGGGGGACTAGGGCAGATACGCAGTATTTT; CDR3aa: CATSPGGTRADTQYF
v_gene: TRBV2; d_gene: .; abundance: .; j_gene: TRBJ1-5; CDR3nt: TGTGCCAGCAGGGATGACTTTGGATACTATAGCAATCAGCCCCAGCATTTT; CDR3aa: CASRDDFGYYSNQPQHF
v_gene: TRBV6-5; d_gene: .; abundance: .; j_gene: TRBJ1-1; CDR3nt: TGTGCCAGCAGTTACTTAAGCTTGGACACTGAAGCTTTCTTT; CDR3aa: CASSYLSLDTEAFF
v_gene: TRBV5-1; d_gene: TRBD2; abundance: .; j_gene: TRBJ2-2; CDR3nt: TGCGCCAGCAGCCCCCTAGCGGGGAGTTCCACCGGGGAGCTGTTTTTT; CDR3aa: CASSPLAGSSTGELFF
v_gene: TRBV6-5; d_gene: .; abundance: .; j_gene: TRBJ1-2; CDR3nt: TGTGCCAGCAGTGAAGGGAACTATGGCTACACCTTC; CDR3aa: CASSEGNYGYTF
v_gene: TRBV6-1; d_gene: .; abundance: few; j_gene: TRBJ1-4; CDR3nt: TGTGCCAGCAGTGGATATGAAAAACTGTTTTTT; CDR3aa: CASSGYEKLFF
v_gene: TRBV5-1; d_gene: TRBD2; abundance: .; j_gene: TRBJ2-5; CDR3nt: TGCGCCAGCAGCCCAAATCCGACTAGCGGGGGGTTGAAGACCCAGTACTTC; CDR3aa: CASSPNPTSGGLKTQYF
v_gene: TRBV7-2; d_gene: .; abundance: .; j_gene: TRBJ1-2; CDR3nt: TGTGCCAGCGGCGCAGCGAGAAGCTATGGCTACACCTTC; CDR3aa: CASGAARSYGYTF
v_gene: TRBV9; d_gene: TRBD2; abundance: .; j_gene: TRBJ2-7; CDR3nt: TGTGCCAGCAGCGTAGCCCCTAGCGGGGGCTCCTACGAGCAGTACTTC; CDR3aa: CASSVAPSGGSYEQYF
v_gene: TRBV11-2; d_gene: .; abundance: .; j_gene: TRBJ2-5; CDR3nt: TGTGCCAGCAGCTTAGATATGTCCGTCAGGACCCAGTACTTC; CDR3aa: CASSLDMSVRTQYF
v_gene: TRBV29-1; d_gene: .; abundance: .; j_gene: TRBJ1-1; CDR3nt: TGCAGCGTTGAAGCAAGGGTGGGGGCAGAGAAGAACACTGAAGCTTTCTTT; CDR3aa: CSVEARVGAEKNTEAFF
v_gene: TRBV7-9; d_gene: .; abundance: .; j_gene: TRBJ1-1; CDR3nt: TGTGCCAGCAGCAGGGGGGGAAGGAGCACTGAAGCTTTCTTT; CDR3aa: CASSRGGRSTEAFF
v_gene: TRBV28; d_gene: .; abundance: .; j_gene: TRBJ1-1; CDR3nt: TGTGCCAGCAGTCCTAGGGCAGGACAGAACACTGAAGCTTTCTTT; CDR3aa: CASSPRAGQNTEAFF
v_gene: TRBV2; d_gene: TRBD1; abundance: .; j_gene: TRBJ1-1; CDR3nt: TGTGCCAGCGTATTACAGGGGATTAACACTGAAGCTTTCTTT; CDR3aa: CASVLQGINTEAFF
v_gene: TRBV9; d_gene: TRBD1; abundance: .; j_gene: TRBJ1-5; CDR3nt: TGTGCCAGCAGCCTCGGGACAGGGGGCAATCAGCCCCAGCATTTT; CDR3aa: CASSLGTGGNQPQHF
v_gene: TRBV5-1; d_gene: .; abundance: .; j_gene: TRBJ2-3; CDR3nt: TGCGCCAGCAGCGGGGCCCGGGGCCCGCCAGATACGCAGTATTTT; CDR3aa: CASSGARGPPDTQYF
v_gene: TRBV5-5; d_gene: TRBD1; abundance: .; j_gene: TRBJ2-7; CDR3nt: TGTGCCAGCAGCCGCCAACCGGGACAGGGGAACTACGAGCAGTACTTC; CDR3aa: CASSRQPGQGNYEQYF
v_gene: TRBV7-2; d_gene: .; abundance: .; j_gene: TRBJ2-1; CDR3nt: TGTGCCAGCAGCCAAAGGACAGCCAGCCGACACAATGAGCAGTTCTTC; CDR3aa: CASSQRTASRHNEQFF
v_gene: TRBV28; d_gene: .; abundance: once; j_gene: TRBJ1-4; CDR3nt: TGTGCCAGCAGTTTCTCCTCTTTCCGGACGGAAAATGAAAAACTGTTTTTT; CDR3aa: CASSFSSFRTENEKLFF
v_gene: TRBV28; d_gene: .; abundance: once; j_gene: TRBJ2-2; CDR3nt: TGTGCCAGCAGGTCAGATCGGGGGCTAACAGGGGAGCTGTTTTTT; CDR3aa: CASRSDRGLTGELFF
v_gene: TRBV9; d_gene: .; abundance: .; j_gene: TRBJ2-3; CDR3nt: TGTGCCAGCAGCCTGGGACTTCTTGATACTTCTAGCACAGATACGCAGTATTTT; CDR3aa: CASSLGLLDTSSTDTQYF
v_gene: TRBV11-1; d_gene: .; abundance: few; j_gene: TRBJ2-7; CDR3nt: TGTGCCAGCAGCTTAGGGGGGATCTTC; CDR3aa: CASSLGGIF
v_gene: TRBV6-1; d_gene: .; abundance: .; j_gene: TRBJ2-7; CDR3nt: TGTGCCAGCACCTACGATCCGGGTTATTTCGAGCAGTACTTC; CDR3aa: CASTYDPGYFEQYF
v_gene: TRBV15; d_gene: .; abundance: .; j_gene: TRBJ2-2; CDR3nt: TGTGCCACCAGCGGACAGTCGAACACCGGGGAGCTGTTTTTT; CDR3aa: CATSGQSNTGELFF
v_gene: TRBV2; d_gene: .; abundance: .; j_gene: TRBJ1-5; CDR3nt: TGTGCCAGCAAAATTGGCGAGTCGAATCAGCCCCAGCATTTT; CDR3aa: CASKIGESNQPQHF
v_gene: TRBV28; d_gene: TRBD2; abundance: .; j_gene: TRBJ2-7; CDR3nt: TGTGCCAGCAGTTATTCCCCACTAGCGGGGGCCCAGCAGTACTTC; CDR3aa: CASSYSPLAGAQQYF
v_gene: TRBV19; d_gene: TRBD1; abundance: .; j_gene: TRBJ1-6; CDR3nt: TGTGCCAGTAGTACGAGGCGGGGACAGGGGGCCTGGGGGTCACCCCTCCACTTT; CDR3aa: CASSTRRGQGAWGSPLHF
v_gene: TRBV28; d_gene: TRBD2; abundance: few; j_gene: TRBJ2-5; CDR3nt: TGTGCCAGCAGCCCGCGGGGGGTAGCGGGGGGTCAAGAGACCCAGTACTTC; CDR3aa: CASSPRGVAGGQETQYF
v_gene: TRBV5-1; d_gene: .; abundance: .; j_gene: TRBJ2-3; CDR3nt: TGCGCCAGCAGCTTGGGTGGAAGCACAGATACGCAGTATTTT; CDR3aa: CASSLGGSTDTQYF
v_gene: TRBV18; d_gene: .; abundance: .; j_gene: TRBJ2-3; CDR3nt: TGTGCCAGCTCACCGTCGCAACCCGACACAGATACGCAGTATTTT; CDR3aa: CASSPSQPDTDTQYF
v_gene: TRBV29-1; d_gene: .; abundance: .; j_gene: TRBJ2-1; CDR3nt: TGCAGCGTTGAAGATCGCAGTGGCAGCTACAATATCTATGAGCAGTTCTTC; CDR3aa: CSVEDRSGSYNIYEQFF
v_gene: TRBV4-1; d_gene: TRBD2; abundance: .; j_gene: TRBJ2-7; CDR3nt: TGCGCCAGCAGCCCCGGGACAGGGGGGACTAGCGGGGGTTTCTACGAGCAGTACTTC; CDR3aa: CASSPGTGGTSGGFYEQYF
v_gene: TRBV9; d_gene: .; abundance: .; j_gene: TRBJ1-4; CDR3nt: TGTGCCAGCAGCGTAGATCAGTACGCTAAAGAACTGTTTTTT; CDR3aa: CASSVDQYAKELFF
v_gene: TRBV6-5; d_gene: .; abundance: once; j_gene: TRBJ1-6; CDR3nt: TGTGCCACCACCCTCCGCAGGGCATATAATTCACCCCTCCACTTT; CDR3aa: CATTLRRAYNSPLHF
v_gene: TRBV9; d_gene: TRBD2; abundance: .; j_gene: TRBJ2-1; CDR3nt: TGTGCCAGCAGCATACCGGGACTAGCGGGTTTCAATGAGCAGTTCTTC; CDR3aa: CASSIPGLAGFNEQFF